The table lists the clone carrying this T cell receptor beta chain with many counts. CDR3 size: 14 residues. V dropped 1 base and J dropped 0 bases, with 7 bases sitting between them. Germline assignment: CDR1 SGHTA and CDR2 FQGNSA. Unique molecular identifiers were used in preparing the TCRbeta library. Via MiXCR, TCRdb re-called the PCR reads, giving one row per CDR3 protein. The table shows over 400,000 distinct CDR3 sequences, with about 12% occurring only once. The data stem from a study of T-cell reconstitution after alpha-beta-depleted transplantation in children. The sample was PBMCs from the stem cell graft donor, taken from the stem cell graft. The source is a human donor who donated a stem cell graft to a child with combined immunodeficiency. The J gene is TRBJ2-7, the V gene TRBV7-2, with no clear D. CDR3 DNA sequence: TGTGCCAGCAGCTTAGGGCCTGGCTCCTACGAGCAGTACTTC. Protein: CASSLGPGSYEQYF. Drawing the rest from reference TRBV7-2 and TRBJ2-7, the complete variable domain is GAGVSQSPSNKVTEKGKDVELRCDPISGHTALYWYRQSLGQGLEFLIYFQGNSAPDKSGLPSDRFSAERTGGSVSTLTIQRTQQEDSAVYLCASSLGPGSYEQYFGPGTRLTVT.